This TCR beta chain was documented in a study of blood T cell repertoires in COVID-19. As for the study in general: The origin of the acute and convalescent COVID-19 samples was the United States, Italy and Spain. T cells, B-cell-depleted T cells, or PBMCs supplied cDNA or gDNA.

Authors' data handling: Scientists estimated how many nucleated cells there were by amplifying reference gene primers. TCRdb's table, derived via immunoSEQ multiplex PCR, lists solely in-frame clones and lacks some. V and J calls plus clone size are reproduced from that table; the DNA served to infer D and trimming. The repertoire includes 130,000 to 150,000 clones, 65% to 80% of them detected once, and about an eighth sits in the top ten. This clone came up once. Trimming stripped 2 bases from V and 3 bases from J, with 7 bases between. The CDR3 runs 12 residues. Per germline, CDR1 SQVTM and CDR2 ANQGSEA.

The origin of this receptor is a man aged 80 or over with acute or convalescent COVID-19. The J gene is TRBJ1-1, the V gene TRBV29-1; D gene uncertain. The sample taken for sequencing was peripheral blood. The DNA for the CDR3 is TGCAGCGTTGAAAGGGAGGACACTGAAGCTTTCTTT. Its translation is CSVEREDTEAFF.